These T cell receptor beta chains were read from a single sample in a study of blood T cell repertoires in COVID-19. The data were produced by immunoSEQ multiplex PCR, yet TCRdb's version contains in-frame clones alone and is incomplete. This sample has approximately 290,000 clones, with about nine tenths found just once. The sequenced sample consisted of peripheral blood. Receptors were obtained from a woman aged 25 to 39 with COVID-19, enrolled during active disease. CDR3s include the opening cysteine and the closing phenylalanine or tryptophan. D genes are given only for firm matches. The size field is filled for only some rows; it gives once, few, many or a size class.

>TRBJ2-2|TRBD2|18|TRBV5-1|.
CASSLNNPGGRNTGELFF
TGCGCCAGCAGCTTAAATAATCCGGGAGGGCGGAACACCGGGGAGCTGTTTTTT
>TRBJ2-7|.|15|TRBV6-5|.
CASSSAPTVSYEQYF
TGTGCCAGCAGCTCGGCCCCGACAGTTTCCTACGAGCAGTACTTC
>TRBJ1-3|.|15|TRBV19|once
CASSMAIYSGNTIYF
TGTGCCAGTAGTATGGCCATTTACTCTGGAAACACCATATATTTT
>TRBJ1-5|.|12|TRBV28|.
CASRAPNQPQHF
TGTGCCAGCAGGGCACCCAATCAGCCCCAGCATTTT
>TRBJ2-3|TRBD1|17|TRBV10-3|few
CAISDTAGTALSDTQYF
TGTGCCATCAGTGACACCGCCGGGACAGCCCTCTCAGATACGCAGTATTTT
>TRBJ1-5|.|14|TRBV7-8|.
CASSETGRGQPQHF
TGTGCCAGCAGCGAAACAGGGAGGGGGCAGCCCCAGCATTTT
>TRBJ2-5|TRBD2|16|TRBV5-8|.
CASSLGLAGGEETQYF
TGTGCCAGCAGCTTAGGACTAGCGGGAGGGGAAGAGACCCAGTACTTC
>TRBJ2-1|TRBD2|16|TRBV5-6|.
CASSLEGLAGGHEQFF
TGTGCCAGCAGCTTGGAGGGACTAGCGGGAGGCCATGAGCAGTTCTTC
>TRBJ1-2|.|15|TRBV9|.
CASSATGSKVRGYTF
TGTGCCAGCAGCGCAACAGGATCGAAGGTTAGAGGCTACACCTTC
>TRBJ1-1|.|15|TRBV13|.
CASSFYSGGDTEAFF
TGTGCCAGCAGCTTTTACTCGGGGGGAGACACTGAAGCTTTCTTT
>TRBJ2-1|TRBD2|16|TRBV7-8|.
CASRQTSGTRGDEQFF
TGTGCCAGCAGACAGACTAGCGGGACCAGGGGGGATGAGCAGTTCTTC
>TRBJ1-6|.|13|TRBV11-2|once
CASSLDLNSPLHF
TGTGCCAGCAGCTTAGATCTGAATTCACCCCTCCACTTT
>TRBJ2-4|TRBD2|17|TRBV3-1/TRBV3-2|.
CASSQPGTSGKKNIQYF
TGTGCCAGCAGCCAGCCAGGGACTAGCGGGAAAAAAAACATTCAGTACTTC
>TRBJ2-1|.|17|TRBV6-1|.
CASSEVSGPLIYNEQFF
TGTGCCAGCAGTGAAGTATCGGGTCCCCTGATTTACAATGAGCAGTTCTTC
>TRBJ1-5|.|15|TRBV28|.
CASSTSRVRNQPQHF
TGTGCCAGCAGCACGTCCAGGGTGCGAAATCAGCCCCAGCATTTT
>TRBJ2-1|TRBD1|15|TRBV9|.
CASSLTGVVNNEQFF
TGTGCCAGCAGCTTGACAGGGGTGGTGAACAATGAGCAGTTCTTC
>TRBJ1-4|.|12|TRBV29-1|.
CSVRDRGEKLFF
TGCAGCGTTAGGGATAGAGGGGAAAAACTGTTTTTT
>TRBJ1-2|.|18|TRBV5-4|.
CASSSGTSKGRDNYGYTF
TGTGCCAGCAGCTCTGGGACCTCTAAAGGGAGGGATAACTATGGCTACACCTTC
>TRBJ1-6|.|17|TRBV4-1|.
CASSQDLGSSYNSPLHF
TGCGCCAGCAGCCAAGATCTCGGGAGCTCCTATAATTCACCCCTCCACTTT
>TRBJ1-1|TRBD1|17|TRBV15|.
CATSRGGTGVRNTEAFF
TGTGCCACCAGCAGGGGGGGGACAGGGGTCCGGAACACTGAAGCTTTCTTT
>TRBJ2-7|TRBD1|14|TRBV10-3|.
CAISYTGDGREQYF
TGTGCCATCAGCTATACAGGGGATGGGCGCGAGCAGTACTTC
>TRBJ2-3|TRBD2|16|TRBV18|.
CASSPPWRGEVDTQYF
TGTGCCAGCTCACCGCCTTGGCGGGGGGAGGTGGATACGCAGTATTTT
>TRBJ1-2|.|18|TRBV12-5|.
CASGDTGTRGVAIGGYTF
TGTGCTAGTGGTGACACCGGGACAAGGGGAGTAGCTATTGGGGGCTACACCTTC
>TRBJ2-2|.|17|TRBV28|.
CASSQNGIMSLTGELFF
TGTGCCAGCAGTCAAAACGGGATCATGTCCCTCACCGGGGAGCTGTTTTTT
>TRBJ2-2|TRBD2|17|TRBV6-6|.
CASSLGLAGAYTGELFF
TGTGCCAGCAGTCTCGGACTAGCGGGAGCCTACACCGGGGAGCTGTTTTTT
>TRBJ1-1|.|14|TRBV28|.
CASSLRGESPEAFF
TGTGCCAGCAGTTTACGCGGGGAATCCCCTGAAGCTTTCTTT
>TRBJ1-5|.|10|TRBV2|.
CASKGRAQHF
TGTGCCAGCAAGGGCAGGGCCCAGCATTTT
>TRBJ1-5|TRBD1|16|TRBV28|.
CASGPGDRGKGQPQHF
TGTGCCAGCGGGCCTGGGGACAGGGGAAAGGGTCAGCCCCAGCATTTT
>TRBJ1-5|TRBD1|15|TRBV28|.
CASSPRDRGNQPQHF
TGTGCCAGCAGCCCTAGGGACAGGGGCAATCAGCCCCAGCATTTT
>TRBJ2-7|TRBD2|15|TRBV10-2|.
CASSEGLAGGGEQYF
TGCGCCAGCAGTGAAGGACTAGCGGGAGGTGGCGAGCAGTACTTC
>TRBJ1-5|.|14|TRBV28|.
CASSPARSNQPQHF
TGTGCCAGCAGTCCAGCCAGGAGCAATCAGCCCCAGCATTTT
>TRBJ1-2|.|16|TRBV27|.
CASSGRQRRAYYGYTF
TGTGCCAGCAGTGGGCGCCAGCGCAGGGCCTACTATGGCTACACCTTC
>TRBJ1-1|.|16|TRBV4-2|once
CASSQDNRAVNTEAFF
TGTGCCAGCAGCCAAGATAACAGGGCGGTGAACACTGAAGCTTTCTTT
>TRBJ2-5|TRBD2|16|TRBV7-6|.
CASSLARLAGQETQYF
TGTGCCAGCAGCTTAGCGCGGCTAGCGGGCCAAGAGACCCAGTACTTC
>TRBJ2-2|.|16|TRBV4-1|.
CASSQESSMNTGELFF
TGCGCCAGCAGCCAGGAGTCCTCTATGAACACCGGGGAGCTGTTTTTT
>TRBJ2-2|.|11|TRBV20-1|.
CSARGAGELFF
TGCAGTGCTAGAGGAGCCGGGGAGCTGTTTTTT
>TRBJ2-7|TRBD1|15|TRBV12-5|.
CASGLEQGIPYEQYF
TGTGCTAGTGGTTTGGAACAGGGGATACCCTACGAGCAGTACTTC
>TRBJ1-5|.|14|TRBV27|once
CASRRQGKHQPQHF
TGTGCCAGCAGACGGCAGGGGAAGCATCAGCCCCAGCATTTT
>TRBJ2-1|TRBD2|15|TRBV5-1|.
CASSLVVAGDNEQFF
TGCGCCAGCAGCTTGGTGGTAGCGGGAGACAATGAGCAGTTCTTC
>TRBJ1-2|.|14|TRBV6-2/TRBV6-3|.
CASSYQRTLYGYTF
TGTGCCAGCAGTTACCAACGCACACTATATGGCTACACCTTC
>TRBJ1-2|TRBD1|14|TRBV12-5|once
CASGLPPGQGAHWF
TGTGCTAGTGGTTTGCCCCCGGGACAGGGGGCGCATTGGTTC
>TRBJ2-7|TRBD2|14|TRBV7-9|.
CASSPGLADYEQYF
TGTGCCAGCAGCCCGGGACTAGCGGACTACGAGCAGTACTTC
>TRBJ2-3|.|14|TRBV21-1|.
CASNGAGGTDTQYF
TGTGCCAGCAATGGGGCGGGAGGGACAGATACGCAGTATTTT
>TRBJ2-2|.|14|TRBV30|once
CATSWRYNTGELFF
TGTGCCACCTCATGGAGGTACAACACCGGGGAGCTGTTTTTT
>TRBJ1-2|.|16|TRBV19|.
CASSIDLKLGYYGYTF
TGTGCCAGTAGTATAGATCTAAAATTGGGCTACTATGGCTACACCTTC
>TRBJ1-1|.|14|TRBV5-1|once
CASSSLTLNTEAFF
TGCGCCAGCAGCTCGTTGACACTGAACACTGAAGCTTTCTTT
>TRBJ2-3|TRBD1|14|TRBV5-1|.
CASSVGQGTDTQYF
TGCGCCAGCAGCGTAGGACAGGGCACAGATACGCAGTATTTT
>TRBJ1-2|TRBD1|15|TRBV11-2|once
CASSHLGTGGYGYTF
TGTGCCAGCAGCCACCTCGGGACAGGGGGCTATGGCTACACCTTC
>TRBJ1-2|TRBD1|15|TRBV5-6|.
CASSLGDRGFYGYTF
TGTGCCAGCAGCTTGGGGGACAGGGGCTTCTATGGCTACACCTTC
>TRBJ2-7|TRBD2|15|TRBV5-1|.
CASSLESGSTDEQYF
TGCGCCAGCAGCTTAGAGAGCGGGAGTACCGACGAGCAGTACTTC
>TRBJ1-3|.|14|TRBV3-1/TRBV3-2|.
CASSHRGSGNTIYF
TGTGCCAGCAGCCACAGGGGCTCTGGAAACACCATATATTTT
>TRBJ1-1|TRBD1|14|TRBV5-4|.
CASSDGQGNTEAFF
TGTGCCAGCAGCGATGGACAGGGGAACACTGAAGCTTTCTTT
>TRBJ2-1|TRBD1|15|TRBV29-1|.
CSVEVRVGTVGEQFF
TGCAGCGTTGAAGTGAGGGTAGGGACAGTAGGTGAGCAGTTCTTC
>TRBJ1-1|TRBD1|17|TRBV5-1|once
CASSLRTSGQGRSEAFF
TGCGCCAGCAGCTTGCGTACGTCTGGACAGGGAAGAAGTGAGGCTTTCTTT
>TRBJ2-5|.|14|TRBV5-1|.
CASSLSADQESQYF
TGCGCCAGCAGCTTGTCGGCGGATCAAGAGTCCCAGTACTTC
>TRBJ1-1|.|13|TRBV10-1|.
CASRSDSNTEAFF
TGCGCCAGCAGGTCCGACAGTAACACTGAAGCTTTCTTT
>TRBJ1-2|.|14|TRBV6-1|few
CASSDRGRTNGYTF
TGTGCCAGCAGTGATCGGGGCCGGACTAATGGCTACACCTTC
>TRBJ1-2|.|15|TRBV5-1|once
CASSLGAAIVYGYTF
TGCGCCAGCAGCTTGGGGGCAGCCATCGTGTATGGCTACACCTTC
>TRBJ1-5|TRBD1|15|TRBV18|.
CASSDGQGGNQPQHF
TGTGCCAGCTCGGATGGACAGGGGGGCAATCAGCCCCAGCATTTT